These 22 T cell receptor beta chains came from one sample sequenced in a study of regulatory T cells in long-lasting Graves disease. The time point is: persistent/refractory GD, antithyroid drugs over 5 years with positive TRAb. PBMC-derived RNA was used for the TCR library. With iRepertoire HTBI primers and Arm-PCR of CDR3 regions, TCR beta libraries were built. One entry per CDR3 protein results from TCRdb running MiXCR on the multiplex PCR reads. The sample lists some 430,000 distinct CDR3 sequences, about 22% occurring once. The sequenced sample was peripheral blood mononuclear cells (PBMCs), obtained when the disease was refractory, from a patient treated with antithyroid drugs. The receptors shown here come from a female donor with Graves disease.

The table lists this clonotype with many counts. CDR3 sequence (DNA): TGTGCCAGCAGCGTAGGTGGAGAGACCCAGTACTTC. It translates to CASSVGGETQYF. J is TRBJ2-5 and V is TRBV7-9; D uncertain. The V gene's germline CDR1 is SEHNR and CDR2 FQNEAQ (reference sequence). The CDR3 length is 12 residues. V shed 5 bases and J shed 4 bases, with 8 bases lying between them.

The rearrangement joins TRBV4-3 to TRBJ2-2, with 7 positions matching TRBD2. The CDR3 loop spans 19 amino acids. V lost 0 bases and J lost 7; bases outside the gene matches: 17. Germline CDR1 LGHNA, CDR2 YSLEER. CDR3 sequence reads: CASSQDPHGGSVWLGELFF. CDR3 sequence (DNA): TGCGCCAGCAGCCAAGATCCTCACGGGGGGTCTGTGTGGCTCGGGGAGCTGTTTTTT.

The chain joins TRBV5-1 to TRBJ2-2; D is unclear. This CDR3 contains 15 residues. V lost 5 bases, J lost 7 bases, and 18 bases lay in between. Germline V lookup: CDR1 SGHRS, CDR2 YFSETQ. CDR3 in amino acids: CASSVGIKFDGELFF. The CDR3 DNA is TGCGCCAGCAGTGTGGGGATAAAATTCGACGGGGAGCTGTTTTTT.

This clonotype was counted a few times. The chain employs TRBV7-9 and TRBJ2-2; TRBD1 matches 9 bases. Germline V gives CDR1 SEHNR, CDR2 FQNEAQ (reference sequence). With 4 bases clipped from V and 3 bases from J, the junction kept 6 bases outside the gene matches. There are 16 residues in the CDR3. The CDR3 nucleotides are TGTGCCAGCAGCTACGATTGGACAGGGGACACCGGGGAGCTGTTTTTT. Protein sequence: CASSYDWTGDTGELFF. Full variable domain (outside the CDR3, taken from reference TRBV7-9 and TRBJ2-2): DTGVSQNPRHKITKRGQNVTFRCDPISEHNRLYWYRQTLGQGPEFLTYFQNEAQLEKSRLLSDRFSAERPKGSFSTLEIQRTEQGDSAMYLCASSYDWTGDTGELFFGEGSRLTVL.

This clonotype was observed a handful of times. The rearrangement joins TRBV28 to TRBJ2-7; 10 positions match TRBD1. CDR1 and CDR2 (germline): MDHEN, SYDVKM. Losses at the gene ends were 0 bases for V and 5 bases for J; bases not matched to a gene: 4. CDR3 length equals 15 residues. DNA for the CDR3: TGTGCCAGCAGTTTATGGAGACAGGGGGCCCACGAGCAGTACTTC. Translating it yields CASSLWRQGAHEQYF.

This clonotype was detected ten times or more. One end of the junction does not line up with germline, which may come from a read error. The genes are TRBV3-1 and TRBJ2-5; TRBD2 matches 15 bases. This CDR3 has 15 amino acids. The germline V gene has CDR1 LGHDT and CDR2 YNNKEL (reference sequence). CDR3 sequence (DNA): TGTGCCAGCAGCCAAGATGGGACTAGCGGGGGGCAAGGGGACTTC. It translates to CASSQDGTSGGQGDF.

This clonotype was picked up a small number of times. The chain joins TRBV20-1 to TRBJ2-7; D may be TRBD1 (6 bases). CDR1 and CDR2 from the germline V gene are DFQATT and SNEGSKA (reference sequence). V lost 0 bases and J lost 0, with 12 bases in between. This CDR3 spans 15 amino acids. The CDR3 DNA reads TGCAGTGCTAGAGATGGGGGCTCGAGCTCCTACGAGCAGTACTTC. It specifies CSARDGGSSSYEQYF.

At least ten counts were recorded for this clonotype. The CDR3 region has the DNA TGTGCCAGCAGCTTCCAGATGGTAGGGAACACTGAAGCTTTCTTT. Encoded protein: CASSFQMVGNTEAFF. The chain combines TRBV11-1 with TRBJ1-1; the D is unclear. CDR3 length: 15 amino acids. CDR1 and CDR2 from the germline V gene are SGHAT and FQDESV (reference sequence). V lost 3 bases and J lost 1, with 12 bases in between.

This clonotype appeared many times. The V gene is TRBV28, the J gene TRBJ2-7; 10 nucleotides align to TRBD1. Germline trimming cut 5 bases from V and 2 bases from J; bases unmatched to any gene: 9. From germline, CDR1 is MDHEN and CDR2 SYDVKM. This CDR3 comprises 16 residues. CDR3 amino acids: CASSPPGQGSPYEQYF. Written as DNA, the CDR3 is TGTGCCAGCAGTCCCCCGGGACAGGGGTCCCCCTACGAGCAGTACTTC.

The sample holds a few counts of this clonotype. The V and J genes are TRBV29-1 and TRBJ1-2; D is unresolved. Germline-derived CDR1 and CDR2 are SQVTM and ANQGSEA. V lost 2 bases, J lost 0 bases, and 4 bases lay in between. This CDR3 has 12 amino acids. CDR3 sequence: CSVEISNYGYTF. The CDR3 DNA follows: TGCAGCGTTGAAATATCTAACTATGGCTACACCTTC.

The CDR3 region is CASPENTEAFF. DNA of the CDR3: TGTGCCAGTCCCGAGAACACTGAAGCTTTCTTT. This chain links TRBV6-1 with TRBJ1-1; D is undetermined. The CDR3 is made up of 11 amino acids. CDR1 is MNHNS and CDR2 is SASEGT in the germline V gene. Trimming cost V 9 bases and J 1 base, with 6 bases left between them.

J is TRBJ2-5 and V is TRBV7-9, with D hard to call. The CDR3 sequence is 16 residues long. Looked up from germline, CDR1 is SEHNR and CDR2 is FQNEAQ (reference sequence). V lost 6 bases to trimming and J lost 5 bases, with 22 bases between them. This chain's CDR3 is CASRGSGNTNAETQYF. The CDR3, as DNA: TGTGCCAGCAGAGGTAGTGGGAATACGAACGCGGAGACCCAGTACTTC.

The chain employs TRBV27 and TRBJ1-6; 12 bases line up with TRBD1. V dropped 6 bases and J dropped 7; count of bases not matched to a gene: 7. This CDR3 region has 16 residues. CDR1 MNHEY and CDR2 SMNVEV come from the germline V gene (reference sequence). The CDR3 DNA sequence: TGTGCCAGCAGCCGGGGACAGGGGGCAAAGAATTCACCCCTCCACTTT. It encodes CASSRGQGAKNSPLHF.

The CDR3 loop reads CASSVSTAGANVLTF. The CDR3 nucleotides read TGTGCCAGCAGCGTAAGTACCGCTGGGGCCAACGTCCTGACTTTC. The chain recombines TRBV9 with TRBJ2-6, with D uncertain. Germline V gene lookup returns CDR1 SGDLS and CDR2 YYNGEE. The CDR3 totals 15 residues. With 1 base removed from V and 2 bases from J, the gap between germline ends came to 7 bases.

With regard to this clonotype: At one of its ends the junction is not consistent with the germline gene, which may arise from a read error. V gene TRBV12-3 or TRBV12-4 combines with J gene TRBJ2-3, with 7 bases fitting TRBD2. This CDR3 comprises 14 residues. The CDR3 sequence: CACSPTSGTDTQYF. Here the CDR3 DNA reads TGTGCCTGCAGTCCCACTAGCGGCACAGATACGCAGTATTTT.

V is TRBV19 and J is TRBJ2-2, with 7 nucleotides matching TRBD1. Trimming removed 3 bases from V and 3 bases from J; junction bases left unmatched: 16. Germline CDR1 LNHDA, CDR2 SQIVND (reference sequence). The CDR3 sequence is 19 residues long. The CDR3 bases are TGTGCCAGTAGTATTGGAGCAGCTTCAGGGGGTCAGGACACCGGGGAGCTGTTTTTT. Translation gives CASSIGAASGGQDTGELFF.

This rearrangement joins TRBV28 to TRBJ2-1; 12 nucleotides match TRBD2. The CDR3 contains 16 residues. The junction had 4 bases not matched to a gene; V was cut back by 2 bases and J by 5 bases. CDR1 is MDHEN, CDR2 SYDVKM, per germline. CDR3 sequence (DNA): TGTGCCAGCAGTTTACTAGCGGGGGGGATCAACAATGAGCAGTTCTTC. Translating gives CASSLLAGGINNEQFF.

For this clonotype: A single base separates this from a much larger clone, so it may be a read error. The rearrangement joins TRBV7-9 to TRBJ1-4, with a tentative D call TRBD1 (5 bases). The germline gives CDR1 SEHNR, CDR2 FQNEAQ (reference sequence). The CDR3 runs 12 residues. DNA for the CDR3: TGTGCCAGCGGCTTAATCCAGGGAAAACTGTTTTTT. It is translated as CASGLIQGKLFF. The full variable domain, rest sourced from reference TRBV7-9 and TRBJ1-4, is DTGVSQNPRHKITKRGQNVTFRCDPISEHNRLYWYRQTLGQGPEFLTYFQNEAQLEKSRLLSDRFSAERPKGSFSTLEIQRTEQGDSAMYLCASGLIQGKLFFGSGTQLSVL.

There are many counts of this clonotype. The chain has TRBV29-1 and TRBJ1-2; 7 bases fit TRBD1. The CDR3 is made up of 11 amino acids. The trim removed 6 bases at V and 6 bases at J, leaving 4 bases unmatched. CDR1 and CDR2 (germline): SQVTM, ANQGSEA. As DNA, the CDR3 is TGCAGCGTGCCACAGGGGCATGGCTACACCTTC. It translates to CSVPQGHGYTF.

As regards this clonotype: A much larger clone lies a single base off, so this may be a read error. The chain carries TRBV11-2 and TRBJ2-2; D perhaps matches TRBD2 (6 bases). The CDR3 is made up of 15 amino acids. The V gene's germline CDR1 is SGHAT and CDR2 FQNNGV. The CDR3 coding sequence is TGTGCCAGCAAGCCGGGGCTATTGAACACCGGGGGGCTGTTTTTT. Amino acid sequence: CASKPGLLNTGGLFF.

The sample holds a few counts of this clonotype. This chain connects TRBV9 to TRBJ1-2; tentative D call: TRBD1 (6 bases). Germline V CDR1 and CDR2: SGDLS, YYNGEE. The germline V and J ends were trimmed by 4 bases and 5 bases, with 15 bases remaining between them. CDR3 size: 14 residues. Here the CDR3 reads CASSPLEGGYGYTF. CDR3 DNA: TGTGCCAGCAGCCCCTTAGAAGGGGGATATGGCTACACCTTC. Full variable domain (remainder filled in from reference TRBV9 and TRBJ1-2): DSGVTQTPKHLITATGQRVTLRCSPRSGDLSVYWYQQSLDQGLQFLIQYYNGEERAKGNILERFSAQQFPDLHSELNLSSLELGDSALYFCASSPLEGGYGYTFGSGTRLTVV.

The CDR3 sequence is CASSPLLSGGGSEQYF. The CDR3, as DNA: TGCGCCAGCAGCCCCCTCCTTAGCGGCGGTGGGTCCGAGCAGTACTTC. The chain recombines TRBV4-1 with TRBJ2-7; D might be TRBD2 (6 bases). The CDR3 spans 16 residues. Trimming left V 4 bases short and J 6 bases short, with 22 bases between. The germline V gene has CDR1 MGHRA and CDR2 YSYEKL.